This T cell receptor (beta chain) comes out of a study of OX40 agonist ivuxolimab in advanced cancers. Clones were sequenced by immunoSEQ multiplex PCR, and TCRdb holds only the in-frame ones, with some missing. The sample contains approximately 90,000 clones, about 90% of which appear only once. The CDR3 sequence is 17 residues long. V was pared by 5 bases and J by 1 base, with 17 bases between. Germline V gene data show CDR1 as SEHNR and CDR2 as FQNEAQ (reference sequence). Study observations and caveats: Averaged across samples, CD8+ T cells carried more expanded clones than CD4+ did.

Note on this clone: Its antigen is as yet unknown.

The chain employs TRBV7-9 and TRBJ2-2; TRBD1 might be the D (6 bases). The TCR comes from an adult with an advanced solid tumor such as melanoma, head and neck, liver or kidney cancer. The sample consisted of CD4+ or CD8+ T cells sorted from blood, taken in a trial of the OX40 agonist ivuxolimab. The CDR3 DNA sequence: TGTGCCAGCAGCCTCACCTCTCCGGGACAGAACACCGGGGAGCTGTTTTTT. Protein product: CASSLTSPGQNTGELFF.